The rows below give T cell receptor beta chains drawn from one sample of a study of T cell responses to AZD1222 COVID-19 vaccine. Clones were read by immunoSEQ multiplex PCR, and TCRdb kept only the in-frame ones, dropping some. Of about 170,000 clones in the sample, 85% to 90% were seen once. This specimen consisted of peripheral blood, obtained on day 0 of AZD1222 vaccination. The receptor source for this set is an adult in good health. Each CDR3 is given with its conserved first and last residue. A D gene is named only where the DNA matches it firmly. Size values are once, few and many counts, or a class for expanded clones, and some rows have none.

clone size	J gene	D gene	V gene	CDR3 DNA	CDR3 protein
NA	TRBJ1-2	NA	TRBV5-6	TGTGCCAGCAGCTTACGAGACATCCTCTATGGCTACACCTTC	CASSLRDILYGYTF
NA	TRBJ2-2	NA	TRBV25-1	TGTGCCAGCAGTGTAGGCTCGAACACCGGGGAGCTGTTTTTT	CASSVGSNTGELFF
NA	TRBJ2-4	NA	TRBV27	TGTGCCAGCAGTTTATCCCGAGCCAAAAACATTCAGTACTTC	CASSLSRAKNIQYF
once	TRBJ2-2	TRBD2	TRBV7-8	TGTGCCAGCAGCTTAAGCGGCGGGGGGGCCGTCGGGGAGCTGTTTTTT	CASSLSGGGAVGELFF
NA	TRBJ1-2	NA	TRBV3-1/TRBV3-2	TGTGCCAGCAGCCCGGACAATCGGCCCTACACCTTC	CASSPDNRPYTF
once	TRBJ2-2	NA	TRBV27	TGTGCCAGCAGTCCGCCCCTCCCGAACACCGGGGAGCTGTTTTTT	CASSPPLPNTGELFF
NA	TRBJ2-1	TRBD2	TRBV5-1	TGCGCCAGCAGCTTGGGTAGCGGGGGACAGAACGAGCAGTTCTTC	CASSLGSGGQNEQFF
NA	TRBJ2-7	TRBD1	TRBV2	TGTGCCAGCAGCTTCGGGACAGCCTACGAGCAGTACTTC	CASSFGTAYEQYF
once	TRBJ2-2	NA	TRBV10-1	TGCGCCAGCAGTGAGGAGGGCAGGGGTCACACCGGGGAGCTGTTTTTT	CASSEEGRGHTGELFF
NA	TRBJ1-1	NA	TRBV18	TGTGCCAGCTCACCAAACTCGGACAGTGAAGCTTTCTTT	CASSPNSDSEAFF
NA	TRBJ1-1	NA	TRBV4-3	TGCGCCAGCAGCCTGGGGACCACTGAAGCTTTCTTT	CASSLGTTEAFF
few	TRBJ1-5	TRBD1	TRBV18	TGTGCCAGCTCACCTGGGACAGGGGATCAGCCCCAGCATTTT	CASSPGTGDQPQHF
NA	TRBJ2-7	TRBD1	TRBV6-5	TGTGCCAGCAGGGGGACAGGGCCCTACGAGCAGTACTTC	CASRGTGPYEQYF
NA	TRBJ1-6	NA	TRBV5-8	TGTGCCAGCAGCTTGGAGACAGGACCACCTACGGCCCTCCACTTT	CASSLETGPPTALHF
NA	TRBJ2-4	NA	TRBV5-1	TGCGCCAGCAGCCCCGGGGAGCGAGTGTCCAAAAACATTCAGTACTTC	CASSPGERVSKNIQYF
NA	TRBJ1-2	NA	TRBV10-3	TGTGCCATCAAGATCGCAGGGGTCTTGGATGGCTACACCTTC	CAIKIAGVLDGYTF
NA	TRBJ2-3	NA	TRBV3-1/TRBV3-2	TGTGCCAGCGGCACAGATACGCAGTATTTT	CASGTDTQYF
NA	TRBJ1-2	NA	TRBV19	TGTGCCAGTAGTGCCGGGTGGTACGGCTACACCTTC	CASSAGWYGYTF
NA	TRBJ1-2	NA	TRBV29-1	TGCAGCGTCCGTCTCCGGGAAGCTAACTATGGCTACACCTTC	CSVRLREANYGYTF
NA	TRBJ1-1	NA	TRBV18	TGTGCCAGCTCACCACGGTCTAACGACAGGTCCAACACTGAAGCTTTCTTT	CASSPRSNDRSNTEAFF
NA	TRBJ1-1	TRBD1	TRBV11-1	TGTGCCAGCAGCTTATGGACAGGTCTGAACACTGAAGCTTTCTTT	CASSLWTGLNTEAFF
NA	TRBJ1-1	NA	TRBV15	TGTGCCACCAGCAGAGATACGAAGGGTACTGAAGCTTTCTTT	CATSRDTKGTEAFF
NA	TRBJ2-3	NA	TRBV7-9	TGTGCCAGCAGCGCGGGCTTCGGTGATACGCAGTATTTT	CASSAGFGDTQYF
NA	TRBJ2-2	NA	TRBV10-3	TGTGCCATCAGTGACGGGAACAGGGACCCGAACACCGGGGAGCTGTTTTTT	CAISDGNRDPNTGELFF
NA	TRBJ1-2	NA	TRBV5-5	TGTGCCAGCAGCTTGGCGGGGTGGGATGGCTACACCTTC	CASSLAGWDGYTF
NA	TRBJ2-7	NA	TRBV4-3	TGCGCCAGCAGCCAAGACAGGGTCTACGAGCAGTACTTC	CASSQDRVYEQYF
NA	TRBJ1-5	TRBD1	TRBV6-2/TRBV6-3	TGTGCCAGCAGTGGGACAGGGGGTAGCAATCAGCCCCAGCATTTT	CASSGTGGSNQPQHF
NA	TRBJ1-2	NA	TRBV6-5	TGTGCCAGCAGGACGGAAGATAGGTTGTCATTCGGCTACACCTTC	CASRTEDRLSFGYTF
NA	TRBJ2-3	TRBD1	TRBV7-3	TGTGCCAGCAGCTTAACGGGACAGGGCACAGATACGCAGTATTTT	CASSLTGQGTDTQYF
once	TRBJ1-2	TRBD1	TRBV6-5	TGTGCCAGCAGTCACGACAGGGATTATGGCTACACCTTC	CASSHDRDYGYTF
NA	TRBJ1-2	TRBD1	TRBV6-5	TGTGCCAGCAGCGGACAGGTTTACTATGGCTACACCTTC	CASSGQVYYGYTF
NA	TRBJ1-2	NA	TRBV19	TGTGCCAGTAGTCCAGGACTGTCGGCTGGCTACACCTTC	CASSPGLSAGYTF
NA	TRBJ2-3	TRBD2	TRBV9	TGTGCCAGCAGCGCCAGAGCTAGCGGGGTATTTCGAACAGATACGCAGTATTTT	CASSARASGVFRTDTQYF
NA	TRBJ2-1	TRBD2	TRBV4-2	TGTGCCAGCAGCCAATTAGCGGGGGGCCCAAGCTACAATGAGCAGTTCTTC	CASSQLAGGPSYNEQFF
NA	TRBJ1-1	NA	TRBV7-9	TGTGCCAGCAGCTTATCCGCAGGGCGTGGAACTTTCTTT	CASSLSAGRGTFF
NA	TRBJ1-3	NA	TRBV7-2	TGTGCCAGCAGCTTAGCGGCAGGGGTGGGAAACACCATATATTTT	CASSLAAGVGNTIYF
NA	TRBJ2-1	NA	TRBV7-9	TGTGCCAGCAGCGATCACCTCACGAGCTCCTACAATGAGCAGTTCTTC	CASSDHLTSSYNEQFF
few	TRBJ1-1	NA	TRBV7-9	TGTGCCAGCACCACCTCGAGGAACACTGAAGCTTTCTTT	CASTTSRNTEAFF
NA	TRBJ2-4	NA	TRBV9	TGTGCCAGCAGCGGAGCAGGATATATTCAGTACTTC	CASSGAGYIQYF
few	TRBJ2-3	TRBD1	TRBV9	TGTGCCAGCAGCGTAAGAGCAGGGGGAAACACAGATACGCAGTATTTT	CASSVRAGGNTDTQYF
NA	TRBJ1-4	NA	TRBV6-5	TGTGCCACCCGACAGTCAACTAATGAAAAACTGTTTTTT	CATRQSTNEKLFF
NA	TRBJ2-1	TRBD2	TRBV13	TGTGCCAGCAGCTTGGGCGGCGGGGGGGCCAATGAGCAGTTCTTC	CASSLGGGGANEQFF
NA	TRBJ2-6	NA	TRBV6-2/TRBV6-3	TGTGCCAGCAGCCTTACAGGGCCTGACTCTGGGGCCAACGTCCTGACTTTC	CASSLTGPDSGANVLTF